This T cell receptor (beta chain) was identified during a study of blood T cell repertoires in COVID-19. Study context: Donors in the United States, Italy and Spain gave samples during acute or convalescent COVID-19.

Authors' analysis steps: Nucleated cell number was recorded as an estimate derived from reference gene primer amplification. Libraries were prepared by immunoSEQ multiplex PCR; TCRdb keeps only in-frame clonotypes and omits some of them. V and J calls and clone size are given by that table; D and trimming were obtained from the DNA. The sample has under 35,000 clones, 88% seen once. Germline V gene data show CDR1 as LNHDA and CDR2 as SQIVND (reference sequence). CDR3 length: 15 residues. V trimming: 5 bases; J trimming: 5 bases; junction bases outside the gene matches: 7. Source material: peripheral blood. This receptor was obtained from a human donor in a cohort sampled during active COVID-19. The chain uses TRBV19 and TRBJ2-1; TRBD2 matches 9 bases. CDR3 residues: CASSDSGGFDNEQFF. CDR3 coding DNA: TGTGCCAGTAGTGACAGCGGGGGGTTCGACAATGAGCAGTTCTTC. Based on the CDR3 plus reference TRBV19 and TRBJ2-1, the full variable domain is DGGITQSPKYLFRKEGQNVTLSCEQNLNHDAMYWYRQDPGQGLRLIYYSQIVNDFQKGDIAEGYSVSREKKESFPLTVTSAQKNPTAFYLCASSDSGGFDNEQFFGPGTRLTVL.